This TCR beta chain was found in a study of molecular identifiers for immune sequencing clone quantification. About the research overall: In replicates, the authors split RNA from roughly 20,000 or 100,000 naive CD8 cells five ways and sequenced four.

Study results and limitations: Clones exceeding 20 RNA copies carried over 98% of effector molecules but under 1% of naive-cell molecules.

This clonotype was counted only a few times. What it recognizes is unknown. The authors built bulk TCR libraries by previously described methods with listed TCR primers. MiXCR was run by TCRdb on the PCR reads, yielding one entry per CDR3 protein. The data show over 65,000 distinct CDR3 sequences, with nearly 25% seen just once and approximately 0.8% held by the top ten. Naive CD8 T cells, phenotype CD8+CD4-CCR7+CD45RA+, were sorted. V trimming: 3 bases; J trimming: 5 bases; junction bases outside the gene matches: 6. The germline gives CDR1 SGHRS, CDR2 YFSETQ. The CDR3 totals 17 residues. The sequence was obtained from a human donor in good health. Some libraries in this study had Jurkat cell RNA spiked in. Sequencing was done on a sample of naive CD8+ T cells from blood, with Jurkat cell RNA spiked in. The subset: FACS-sorted CD8+CD4-CCR7+CD45RA+ naive T cells. The chain couples TRBV5-1 to TRBJ2-2, with 14 bases lining up with TRBD2. CDR3 sequence: CASSWGTSGSSTGELFF. Here the CDR3 DNA reads TGCGCCAGCAGCTGGGGGACTAGCGGGAGCTCTACCGGGGAGCTGTTTTTT. The whole variable domain, filled in from reference TRBV5-1 and TRBJ2-2, reads KAGVTQTPRYLIKTRGQQVTLSCSPISGHRSVSWYQQTPGQGLQFLFEYFSETQRNKGNFPGRFSGRQFSNSRSEMNVSTLELGDSALYLCASSWGTSGSSTGELFFGEGSRLTVL.